The clone carrying this TCR beta chain was seen a few times. Libraries were prepared by immunoSEQ multiplex PCR; TCRdb keeps only in-frame clonotypes and omits some of them. The data hold around 300,000 clones, with more than 70% observed a single time. The data originate from a study of blood T cell repertoires in COVID-19. Germline CDR1 MNHEY, CDR2 SMNVEV (reference sequence). This CDR3 spans 14 amino acids. Trimming at V came to 10 bases and at J to 13 bases, leaving 15 bases not matched to a gene. This clonotype was sampled from a woman younger than 45 who had recovered from COVID-19. The sample was PBMCs or T cells enriched from blood (not recorded which). The chain combines TRBV27 with TRBJ1-6, with 8 bases lining up with TRBD1. This chain's CDR3 is CAMSDRGIFCPLHF. The CDR3 DNA sequence: TGTGCCATGTCCGACAGGGGCATATTTTGCCCCCTCCACTTT.